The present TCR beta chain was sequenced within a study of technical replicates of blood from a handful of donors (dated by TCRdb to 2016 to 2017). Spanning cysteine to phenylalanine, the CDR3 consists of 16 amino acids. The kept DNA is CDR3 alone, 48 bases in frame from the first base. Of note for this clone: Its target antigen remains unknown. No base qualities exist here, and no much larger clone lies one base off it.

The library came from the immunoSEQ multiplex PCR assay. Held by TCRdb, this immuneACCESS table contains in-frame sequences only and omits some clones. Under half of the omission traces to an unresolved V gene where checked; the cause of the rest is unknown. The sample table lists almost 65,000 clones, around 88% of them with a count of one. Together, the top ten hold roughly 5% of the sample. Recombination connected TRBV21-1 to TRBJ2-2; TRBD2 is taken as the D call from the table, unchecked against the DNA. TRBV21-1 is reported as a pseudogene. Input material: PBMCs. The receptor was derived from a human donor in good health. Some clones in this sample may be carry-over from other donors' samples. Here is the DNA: TGTGCCGCTGTGGGACTAGCGGGAGGAGGCACCGGGGAGCTGTTTTTT. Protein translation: CAAVGLAGGGTGELFF.